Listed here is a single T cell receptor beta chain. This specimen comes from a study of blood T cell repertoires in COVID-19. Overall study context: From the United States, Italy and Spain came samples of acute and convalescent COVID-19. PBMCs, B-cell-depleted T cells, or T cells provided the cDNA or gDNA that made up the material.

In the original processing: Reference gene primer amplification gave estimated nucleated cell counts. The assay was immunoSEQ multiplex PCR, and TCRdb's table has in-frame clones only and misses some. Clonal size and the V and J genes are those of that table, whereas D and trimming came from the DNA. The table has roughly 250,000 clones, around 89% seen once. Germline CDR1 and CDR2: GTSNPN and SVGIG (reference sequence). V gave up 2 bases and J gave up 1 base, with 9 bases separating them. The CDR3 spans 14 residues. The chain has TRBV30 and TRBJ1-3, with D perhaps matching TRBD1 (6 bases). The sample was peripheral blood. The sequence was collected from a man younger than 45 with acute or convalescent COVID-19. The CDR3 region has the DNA TGTGCCTGGAGTCCAGGGGTTTCTGGAAACACCATATATTTT. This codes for CAWSPGVSGNTIYF.